The 3 T cell receptor beta chains given below trace back to one sample, sequenced in a study of vaccination effects on CD4 cells after COVID-19. What these receptors recognize is not known. Using immunoSEQ multiplex PCR, the repertoire was profiled, and TCRdb retains in-frame clones only, with some absent. The table lists about 47,000 clones, about 70% of them singletons. Following culture for around 10 days, CD4+ T cells were isolated. Participants each got two BNT162b2 or mRNA-1273 vaccine doses. The source was CD4+ T cells from PBMCs cultured without peptide, collected after COVID-19 vaccination. Every receptor here comes from a human donor who received a COVID-19 vaccine.

This chain uses TRBV24-1 with TRBJ2-7; 9 nucleotides agree with TRBD1. Germline CDR1 KGHDR, CDR2 SFDVKD. The V segment lost 2 bases and the J segment 5 bases; nucleotides outside the gene matches: 6. This CDR3 is 15 amino acids long. The CDR3 loop is CATSDSRTGDHEQYF. DNA of the CDR3: TGTGCCACCAGTGATTCGAGGACAGGGGATCACGAGCAGTACTTC.

The chain carries TRBV27 and TRBJ1-5; TRBD1 is a possible D gene (5 bases). The CDR3 contains 13 residues. The germline V and J ends were trimmed by 6 bases and 5 bases, with 11 bases remaining between them. In germline, CDR1 is MNHEY, CDR2 SMNVEV (reference sequence). This CDR3 is CASRQTEYQPQHF. CDR3 DNA: TGTGCCAGCAGGCAGACAGAGTATCAGCCCCAGCATTTT.

The rearrangement uses TRBV2 and TRBJ2-5, with 10 bases fitting TRBD2. V lost 7 bases to trimming and J lost 1 base; unmatched junction nucleotides: 6. CDR3 size: 15 residues. Germline CDR1 reads SNHLY; CDR2 reads FYNNEI. The CDR3 bases are TGTGCCAGCACCGGACTAGCGGCTTCCCAAGAGACCCAGTACTTC. Its protein product is CASTGLAASQETQYF.